Each of the 30 T cell receptor beta chains below was sequenced from the same sample in a study of identifying expanded T cells in peripheral blood. This table comes from immunoSEQ multiplex PCR, and its TCRdb copy is limited to in-frame clones, with some not included. The sample consists of around 78,000 clones, around four fifths of them appearing once. Sequenced input: blood. The receptor set was obtained from a person between 18 and 70 years old in good health.

The V call is TRBV7-3, the J call TRBJ2-1; D remains ambiguous. V lost 4 bases and J 8 bases, leaving 21 bases between the germline ends. Per germline, CDR1 SGHTA and CDR2 FQGTGA. The CDR3 is 16 amino acids. CDR3 amino acids: CASSSRTSPVRYEQFF. Here the CDR3 DNA reads TGTGCCAGCAGCTCCCGGACCTCCCCGGTGAGGTATGAGCAGTTCTTC.

J is TRBJ1-4 and V is TRBV18; 7 positions match TRBD1. V lost 6 bases, J lost 6 bases, and 7 bases stayed unmatched. Looked up from germline, CDR1 is KGHSH and CDR2 is LQKENI. The CDR3 extends over 14 amino acids. The CDR3 nucleotides read TGTGCCAGCTCCGCCGAACAGGGGTATGAAAAACTGTTTTTT. Protein: CASSAEQGYEKLFF.

The gene calls are TRBV7-2 and TRBJ2-7, with 12 bases matching TRBD1. The CDR3 contains 17 residues. V lost 1 base, J lost 12 bases, and 16 bases stayed unmatched. CDR1 is SGHTA and CDR2 is FQGNSA in the germline V gene. CDR3 residues: CASSLVTGTGGSAPSYF. CDR3 sequence (DNA): TGTGCCAGCAGCTTAGTCACCGGGACAGGGGGCTCGGCTCCATCGTACTTC. The whole variable domain, filled in from reference TRBV7-2 and TRBJ2-7, reads GAGVSQSPSNKVTEKGKDVELRCDPISGHTALYWYRQSLGQGLEFLIYFQGNSAPDKSGLPSDRFSAERTGGSVSTLTIQRTQQEDSAVYLCASSLVTGTGGSAPSYFGPGTRLTVT.

This clone was seen a handful of times. V is TRBV11-3 and J is TRBJ2-1, with TRBD2 matching over 13 bases. The CDR3 totals 15 residues. The germline CDR1 and CDR2 sequences are SGHNT and YENEEA. V lost 5 bases, J lost 8 bases, and 6 bases stayed unmatched. CDR3 in amino acids: CASSVGLAGIYEQFF. In DNA form, the CDR3 reads TGTGCCAGCAGCGTGGGACTAGCGGGAATCTATGAGCAGTTCTTC.

The chain uses TRBV30 and TRBJ1-5; a weak D match, TRBD1 (6 bases). Germline loops: CDR1 GTSNPN, CDR2 SVGIG (reference sequence). Trimming pared 1 base from V and 5 bases from J, leaving 12 bases between. The CDR3 totals 14 residues. CDR3 amino acids: CAWSAVAGDQPQHF. For the CDR3, the DNA is TGTGCCTGGAGTGCGGTGGCAGGGGATCAGCCCCAGCATTTT.

This clone is a singleton in its sample. V gene TRBV6-6 combines with J gene TRBJ2-7, with unresolved D. Germline V gene sequence: CDR1 MNHNY, CDR2 SVGAGI (reference sequence). V was trimmed by 6 bases and J by 1 base, leaving 7 bases between them. The CDR3 covers 12 residues. The CDR3 region is CASSFRSYEQYF. The CDR3 bases are TGTGCCAGCAGCTTCCGTTCCTACGAGCAGTACTTC.

V and J are TRBV6-5 and TRBJ1-5; perhaps TRBD1 as D (5 bases). The V gene's germline CDR1 is MNHEY and CDR2 SVGAGI. This CDR3 contains 15 residues. The V end was cut by 4 bases, the J end by 0 bases, with 10 bases between. The CDR3 coding sequence is TGTGCCAGCAGTTGGGACCAATATAGCAATCAGCCCCAGCATTTT. It specifies CASSWDQYSNQPQHF.

The V gene is TRBV19, the J gene TRBJ2-2; D perhaps matches TRBD2 (5 bases). V was cut by 5 bases and J by 0 bases, with 10 bases left in between. In germline, CDR1 is LNHDA, CDR2 SQIVND (reference sequence). The CDR3 runs to 15 residues. The CDR3 DNA reads as TGTGCCAGTAGTCTCCGGGATTCGAACACCGGGGAGCTGTTTTTT. Translation: CASSLRDSNTGELFF.

The chain employs TRBV11-2 and TRBJ2-4, with D possibly matching TRBD2 (5 bases). The CDR3 sequence is 12 residues long. V was cut by 8 bases and J by 15 bases, with 20 bases left in between. In germline, CDR1 is SGHAT, CDR2 FQNNGV. The CDR3 sequence: CASERVSGSGYF. CDR3 DNA sequence: TGTGCCAGCGAAAGGGTTAGTGGGAGTGGGTACTTC. The full variable domain, its missing parts supplied by reference TRBV11-2 and TRBJ2-4, is EAGVAQSPRYKIIEKRQSVAFWCNPISGHATLYWYQQILGQGPKLLIQFQNNGVVDDSQLPKDRFSAERLKGVDSTLKIQPAKLEDSAVYLCASERVSGSGYFGAGTRLSVL.

This rearrangement joins TRBV28 to TRBJ2-7; D not resolved. Germline-derived CDR1 and CDR2 are MDHEN and SYDVKM. V was pared by 2 bases and J by 0 bases, with 20 bases between. The CDR3 length is 18 residues. CDR3 coding DNA: TGTGCCAGCAGTTTAAGCAGGTTCGGCGTAAAGGACTCCTACGAGCAGTACTTC. Amino acids: CASSLSRFGVKDSYEQYF.

The chain has TRBV20-1 and TRBJ2-1, with a weak D call TRBD2 (5 bases). V was pared by 3 bases and J by 14 bases, with 14 bases between. Germline V gives CDR1 DFQATT, CDR2 SNEGSKA (reference sequence). The length of the CDR3 is 11 residues. This CDR3 reads CSARWEPSEFF. The CDR3 DNA reads as TGCAGTGCTAGGTGGGAGCCGAGCGAGTTCTTC.

The chain is built from TRBV4-3 and TRBJ2-7, with TRBD1 identical over 7 bases. Per the germline V gene, CDR1 is LGHNA and CDR2 is YSLEER. The CDR3 is 16 residues long. V was pared by 0 bases and J by 2 bases, with 7 bases of the junction left unmatched. CDR3: CASSQDRTGHPYEQYF. As DNA, the CDR3 is TGCGCCAGCAGCCAAGACCGGACAGGACACCCCTACGAGCAGTACTTC.

This chain joins TRBV14 and TRBJ2-1, with a tentative D call TRBD2 (6 bases). Germline CDR1 SGHDN, CDR2 FVKESK. V lost 2 bases and J 9 bases, leaving 14 bases between the germline ends. The length of the CDR3 is 14 residues. The CDR3: CASSQPGVFGEQFF. The CDR3 bases are TGTGCCAGCAGCCAACCGGGGGTTTTCGGTGAGCAGTTCTTC.

This chain links TRBV27 with TRBJ2-7, with TRBD2 matching 10 bases. The CDR3 is 16 amino acids. V lost 4 bases to trimming and J lost 6 bases; unmatched junction nucleotides: 12. Germline loops: CDR1 MNHEY, CDR2 SMNVEV (reference sequence). This CDR3 reads CASSSPTSGTSSEQYF. In DNA form, the CDR3 reads TGTGCCAGCAGTTCCCCCACTAGCGGGACAAGTAGCGAGCAGTACTTC.

This clone was seen a handful of times. V and J are TRBV6-6 and TRBJ1-2; 8 bases agree with TRBD1. The CDR3 spans 14 residues. V shed 7 bases and J 8 bases; nucleotides not matched to a gene: 12. The germline V gene encodes CDR1 MNHNY and CDR2 SVGAGI (reference sequence). CDR3 bases: TGTGCCAGCACCCCGACAGGGGAATTTCAGGGCTACACCTTC. The encoded protein is CASTPTGEFQGYTF.

The chain couples TRBV6-5 to TRBJ2-1; D tentatively reads TRBD1 or TRBD2 (5 bases each). This CDR3 region has 13 residues. V was cut by 7 bases and J by 5 bases, with 12 bases left in between. The germline gives CDR1 MNHEY, CDR2 SVGAGI. Here the CDR3 reads CASTPLGDNEQFF. In DNA form, the CDR3 reads TGTGCCAGCACCCCGTTGGGGGACAATGAGCAGTTCTTC.

The gene calls are TRBV11-1 and TRBJ1-1; 10 bases are shared with TRBD1. CDR3 length: 15 amino acids. Unmatched junction bases numbered 7, after V lost 4 bases and J lost 5 bases. Germline values: CDR1 SGHAT, CDR2 FQDESV (reference sequence). The DNA for the CDR3 is TGTGCCAGCAGCTCATCCGGGACAGGGGCGACTGAAGCTTTCTTT. It yields the protein CASSSSGTGATEAFF.

V and J are TRBV7-2 and TRBJ2-6; D might be TRBD1 (5 bases). Between the trimmed V and J ends, which lost 2 bases and 2 bases, there was a span of 7 bases. Per the germline V gene, CDR1 is SGHTA and CDR2 is FQGNSA. This CDR3 has 15 amino acids. The CDR3 loop is CASSLSGPGANVLTF. CDR3 DNA: TGTGCCAGCAGCTTATCAGGGCCTGGGGCCAACGTCCTGACTTTC.

This rearrangement joins TRBV28 to TRBJ1-2; 9 positions agree with TRBD1. V lost 5 bases, J lost 1 base, and 11 bases stayed unmatched. The V gene's germline CDR1 is MDHEN and CDR2 SYDVKM. This CDR3 is built from 17 residues. In DNA, the CDR3 is TGTGCCAGCAGTCCACCGGGACAGGGCGGGTATAACTATGGCTACACCTTC. It codes for CASSPPGQGGYNYGYTF.

CDR3 in DNA: TGTGCCAGCTCATCGGGGACCGGGACTAGCGGCTACGAGCAGTACTTC. Encoded protein: CASSSGTGTSGYEQYF. The V and J genes are TRBV18 and TRBJ2-7; 11 positions match TRBD2. There are 16 residues in the CDR3. Looked up from germline, CDR1 is KGHSH and CDR2 is LQKENI. V lost 5 bases and J lost 3; bases outside the gene matches: 9.

The chain joins TRBV4-3 to TRBJ2-2, with D possibly TRBD2 on 6 matching bases. Trimming removed 2 bases at V and 0 bases at J, with 16 bases between. Per the germline V gene, CDR1 is LGHNA and CDR2 is YSLEER. The length of the CDR3 is 18 residues. CDR3 residues: CASSQLIAVSANTGELFF. The CDR3 DNA follows: TGCGCCAGCAGCCAATTGATAGCGGTTAGCGCGAACACCGGGGAGCTGTTTTTT.

In nucleotides, the CDR3 is TGTGCCAGCAGTTTAACTACACACTCTGGAAACACCATATATTTT. It encodes CASSLTTHSGNTIYF. V is TRBV28 and J is TRBJ1-3; no definite D call. Germline CDR1 is MDHEN and CDR2 is SYDVKM. The CDR3 has 15 amino acids. Trimming removed 2 bases from V and 0 bases from J, with 8 bases in between. The whole variable domain, filled in from reference TRBV28 and TRBJ1-3, reads DVKVTQSSRYLVKRTGEKVFLECVQDMDHENMFWYRQDPGLGLRLIYFSYDVKMKEKGDIPEGYSVSREKKERFSLILESASTNQTSMYLCASSLTTHSGNTIYFGEGSWLTVV.

This chain connects TRBV14 to TRBJ1-2, with 10 nucleotides matching TRBD1. Germline-derived CDR1 and CDR2 are SGHDN and FVKESK. This CDR3 has 16 amino acids. V dropped 3 bases and J dropped 3; count of bases not matched to a gene: 7. The CDR3 nucleotides are TGTGCCAGCAGCCAGTCGGGACAGGGGCGTCACTATGGCTACACCTTC. Protein product: CASSQSGQGRHYGYTF. The full variable domain, rest sourced from reference TRBV14 and TRBJ1-2, is EAGVTQFPSHSVIEKGQTVTLRCDPISGHDNLYWYRRVMGKEIKFLLHFVKESKQDESGMPNNRFLAERTGGTYSTLKVQPAELEDSGVYFCASSQSGQGRHYGYTFGSGTRLTVV.

This clone was seen only once. One junction end disagrees with the germline gene, perhaps due to a read error. The J gene is TRBJ2-1, the V gene TRBV7-7; D uncertain. CDR3 length: 12 residues. Looked up from germline, CDR1 is SSHAT and CDR2 is FNYEAQ (reference sequence). The CDR3 region is CASSLQAGEQFF. In DNA, the CDR3 is TGTGCTAGCAGCTTACAAGCCGGGGAGCAGTTCTTC.

This clone was picked up a small number of times. The chain combines TRBV6-1 with TRBJ2-6; D is tentatively TRBD1 or TRBD2 (5 bases each). Trimming pared 0 bases from V and 2 bases from J, leaving 8 bases between. Per germline, CDR1 MNHNS and CDR2 SASEGT. This CDR3 region has 16 residues. CDR3 sequence reads: CASSEARGAGANVLTF. Written as DNA, the CDR3 is TGTGCCAGCAGTGAAGCTCGAGGGGCTGGGGCCAACGTCCTGACTTTC.

The V gene is TRBV19, the J gene TRBJ2-7; 8 bases are a match to TRBD2. Germline V lookup: CDR1 LNHDA, CDR2 SQIVND (reference sequence). The CDR3 has 14 amino acids. After removal of 4 bases from V and 2 bases from J, the junction contained 4 bases not matched to a gene. The CDR3 loop reads CASSRLAGTYEQYF. The CDR3 coding sequence is TGTGCCAGTAGTAGATTAGCGGGGACCTACGAGCAGTACTTC.

The V call is TRBV19, the J call TRBJ2-7; D possibly uses TRBD1 or TRBD2 (5 bases each). Trimming pared 4 bases from V and 11 bases from J, leaving 12 bases between. This CDR3 region has 11 residues. Germline CDR1 LNHDA, CDR2 SQIVND (reference sequence). The CDR3 sequence: CASSNGAGKYF. The CDR3 DNA is TGTGCCAGTAGTAACGGGGCAGGGAAGTACTTC.

The J gene is TRBJ2-1, the V gene TRBV9; possibly TRBD1 for D (7 bases). Trimming pared 0 bases from V and 7 bases from J, leaving 11 bases between. Germline V gives CDR1 SGDLS, CDR2 YYNGEE. The CDR3 length is 14 residues. The CDR3 reads CASSVAAGGNEQFF. In DNA form, the CDR3 reads TGTGCCAGCAGCGTAGCCGCAGGGGGGAATGAGCAGTTCTTC.

The count of this clone is one. The chain employs TRBV28 and TRBJ1-4; a weak D match, TRBD1 (5 bases). V was trimmed by 3 bases and J by 0 bases, leaving 14 bases between them. Per germline, CDR1 MDHEN and CDR2 SYDVKM. The CDR3 is 17 residues long. For the CDR3, the DNA is TGTGCCAGCAGTTTTATCGGGGCGAGATCAACTAATGAAAAACTGTTTTTT. Translation gives CASSFIGARSTNEKLFF.

This sequence joins TRBV15 and TRBJ2-2, with 7 bases aligning to TRBD2. The CDR3 contains 15 residues. The germline CDR1 and CDR2 sequences are LNHNV and YYDKDF (reference sequence). J gave up 7 bases and V 0 bases, and 5 bases lay outside the gene matches. The chain's CDR3 is CATSRDGREYGELFF. Written as DNA, the CDR3 is TGTGCCACCAGCAGAGATGGGCGGGAGTACGGGGAGCTGTTTTTT.